This T cell receptor (beta chain) was recorded in a study of regulatory T cells in long-lasting Graves disease. Overall study findings and caveats: Persistent disease showed a preference for TRBV28, TRBJ1-2 and TRBJ2-5.

V shed 1 base and J 5 bases; nucleotides not matched to a gene: 9. This CDR3 is built from 16 residues. CDR1 is SNHLY and CDR2 is FYNNEI in the germline V gene. Building the TCR beta libraries relied on iRepertoire HTBI primers, and CDR3 regions underwent Arm-PCR. MiXCR, applied by TCRdb to the multiplex PCR reads, yields one record per CDR3 protein. The sample holds around 480,000 distinct CDR3 sequences; about 16% are singletons and the top ten take 20% to 25%. As concerns this clonotype: The antigen remains unidentified.

This sample's time point: newly diagnosed GD, antithyroid drugs for less than 3 months. PBMC-derived RNA was used for the TCR library. Investigators report Graves' disease was diagnosed under American Thyroid Association guidelines. This sample was shared with a second study, whose subject was T cells in Graves' hyperthyroidism and ophthalmopathy.

The chain employs TRBV2 and TRBJ2-3; TRBD1 agrees at 7 bases. Sequencing was performed on peripheral blood mononuclear cells (PBMCs), taken at new diagnosis, from a patient treated with antithyroid drugs. This TCR was recovered from a woman in her forties or fifties with Graves disease. The CDR3 protein is CASSEGGTVSGDTQYF. DNA for the CDR3: TGTGCCAGCAGTGAAGGGGGGACAGTCTCGGGAGATACGCAGTATTTT.